Below are 29 T cell receptor beta chains sequenced from a single sample in a study of T cells in Graves' hyperthyroidism and ophthalmopathy. Amplification of TCR beta CDR3 regions used RNA as the template. When the TCR CDR3 underwent first-round RT-PCR, the HTBI primer set was used. MiXCR was run by TCRdb on the multiplex PCR reads, yielding one entry per CDR3 protein. The data show roughly 280,000 distinct CDR3 sequences, about a sixth seen once. What was sequenced was blood. The receptors stem from a woman aged 55-70 years with Graves' ophthalmopathy.

A few counts support this clonotype. The chain recombines TRBV5-6 with TRBJ2-7; no reliable D call. Trimming removed 2 bases from V and 7 bases from J, with 13 bases in between. Germline values: CDR1 SGHDT, CDR2 YYEEEE. The length of the CDR3 is 13 residues. This CDR3 reads CASSFGKAREQYF. CDR3 in DNA: TGTGCCAGCAGCTTTGGAAAGGCTCGAGAGCAGTACTTC.

At least ten counts were recorded for this clonotype. CDR3 sequence (DNA): TGTGCCAGCAGTGAATGGGATGAGCAGTTCTTC. It is translated as CASSEWDEQFF. This chain uses TRBV2 with TRBJ2-1; no definite D call. This CDR3 region has 11 residues. Trimming took 2 bases from V and 8 from J, leaving 4 bases between them. The germline V gene encodes CDR1 SNHLY and CDR2 FYNNEI.

The chain joins TRBV5-1 to TRBJ2-2; D is tentatively TRBD1 or TRBD2 (5 bases each). This CDR3 has 16 residues. Germline CDR1 reads SGHRS; CDR2 reads YFSETQ. Between the trimmed V and J ends, which lost 0 bases and 6 bases, there was a span of 15 bases. In DNA form, the CDR3 reads TGCGCCAGCAGCTTGGCCTTGGGGGAACGGGCCGGGGAGCTGTTTTTT. Protein product: CASSLALGERAGELFF.

There are many counts of this clonotype. The rearrangement links TRBV28 to TRBJ2-4; 11 bases are a match to TRBD2. CDR1 and CDR2 (germline): MDHEN, SYDVKM. The CDR3 loop spans 15 amino acids. With 6 bases clipped from V and 7 bases from J, the junction kept 8 bases outside the gene matches. The CDR3 loop is CASSRLAGGKNIQYF. CDR3 DNA sequence: TGTGCCAGCAGCAGATTAGCGGGAGGGAAGAACATTCAGTACTTC.

The CDR3 region has the DNA TGTGCCAGCGTAGGGGGGGCCGGGGGCACTGAAGCTTTCTTT. Translation gives CASVGGAGGTEAFF. The chain uses TRBV6-1 and TRBJ1-1; possible D gene TRBD1, 6 bases. Germline loops: CDR1 MNHNS, CDR2 SASEGT. The CDR3 consists of 14 residues. Trimming stripped 8 bases from V and 4 bases from J, with 17 bases between.

This clonotype showed up many times. The chain combines TRBV28 with TRBJ2-3; D perhaps matches TRBD2 (5 bases). Germline values: CDR1 MDHEN, CDR2 SYDVKM. The CDR3 consists of 13 residues. V was cut by 3 bases and J by 3 bases, with 7 bases left in between. The CDR3 region is CASSLWETDTQYF. In nucleotides, the CDR3 is TGTGCCAGCAGTTTGTGGGAGACAGATACGCAGTATTTT.

This chain connects TRBV29-1 to TRBJ2-1; D might be TRBD1 (6 bases). This CDR3 is 15 amino acids long. Germline V gene sequence: CDR1 SQVTM, CDR2 ANQGSEA. V was trimmed by 3 bases and J by 8 bases, leaving 20 bases between them. The CDR3, as DNA: TGCAGCGTTGAGGATCCAGGGGTTTGGGACGATGAGCAGTTCTTC. Encoded protein: CSVEDPGVWDDEQFF.

This clonotype was picked up a small number of times. V gene TRBV7-9 combines with J gene TRBJ2-3; possibly TRBD2 for D (6 bases). The CDR3 contains 13 residues. The germline V gene has CDR1 SEHNR and CDR2 FQNEAQ (reference sequence). The CDR3: CAVADESTDTQYF. The CDR3 nucleotides are TGTGCAGTAGCGGACGAAAGCACAGATACGCAGTATTTT. Supplemented by reference TRBV7-9 and TRBJ2-3, the full variable domain reads DTGVSQNPRHKITKRGQNVTFRCDPISEHNRLYWYRQTLGQGPEFLTYFQNEAQLEKSRLLSDRFSAERPKGSFSTLEIQRTEQGDSAMYLCAVADESTDTQYFGPGTRLTVL.

This clonotype was observed a few times. The rearrangement links TRBV5-1 to TRBJ1-2; 7 bases line up with TRBD1. Trimming removed 4 bases from V and 0 bases from J; junction bases left unmatched: 6. This CDR3 has 15 residues. Germline V gene data show CDR1 as SGHRS and CDR2 as YFSETQ. For the CDR3, the DNA is TGCGCCAGCAGCCCTGGGACAGATACTAACTATGGCTACACCTTC. This gives the protein CASSPGTDTNYGYTF.

Concerning this clonotype itself: With a much larger clone just one base away, this may be a read error. The chain is built from TRBV20-1 and TRBJ2-3; D might be TRBD2 (6 bases). Germline V gene lookup returns CDR1 DFQATT and CDR2 SNEGSKA (reference sequence). CDR3 length equals 15 residues. Written as DNA, the CDR3 is TGCAGTGCTGGGGTTAGCGGAGCGAGCACAGGTACGCAGTATTTT. The encoded protein is CSAGVSGASTGTQYF.

This clonotype was detected only a few times. This sequence joins TRBV5-1 and TRBJ1-4; 7 bases match TRBD1. The ends lost 7 bases at V and 4 bases at J; junction bases unmatched: 4. CDR1 SGHRS and CDR2 YFSETQ come from the germline V gene. The CDR3 consists of 13 residues. As DNA, the CDR3 is TGCGCCAGCCGGGACAGACTTAATGAAAAACTGTTTTTT. Residues: CASRDRLNEKLFF.

There are many counts of this clonotype. The chain combines TRBV6-6 with TRBJ2-5, with TRBD2 matching over 11 bases. Germline V lookup: CDR1 MNHNY, CDR2 SVGAGI (reference sequence). The CDR3 has 16 residues. V lost 2 bases, J lost 5 bases, and 7 bases stayed unmatched. CDR3 sequence reads: CASSYPALAGEETQYF. The CDR3 coding sequence is TGTGCCAGCAGTTACCCCGCACTAGCGGGAGAGGAGACCCAGTACTTC.

This clonotype was counted between two and nine times. A single base separates this from a much larger clone, so it may be a read error. This chain joins TRBV28 and TRBJ2-2; 7 positions agree with TRBD1. The CDR3 sequence is 14 residues long. Germline CDR1 is MDHEN and CDR2 is SYDVKM. The CDR3 reads CASSLYRGTWELFF. CDR3 DNA sequence: TGTGCCAGCAGTTTATACAGGGGCACCTGGGAGCTGTTTTTT. The full variable domain, its missing parts supplied by reference TRBV28 and TRBJ2-2, is DVKVTQSSRYLVKRTGEKVFLECVQDMDHENMFWYRQDPGLGLRLIYFSYDVKMKEKGDIPEGYSVSREKKERFSLILESASTNQTSMYLCASSLYRGTWELFFGEGSRLTVL.

This clonotype has ten or more counts. The genes are TRBV11-2 and TRBJ2-1, with 8 bases matching TRBD2. The CDR3 totals 14 residues. Germline loops: CDR1 SGHAT, CDR2 FQNNGV. V lost 2 bases to trimming and J lost 7 bases; unmatched junction nucleotides: 4. The CDR3 coding sequence is TGTGCCAGCAGCTTACTACGGGGGGGGAATGAGCAGTTCTTC. Translating it yields CASSLLRGGNEQFF.

At least ten counts were recorded for this clonotype. The chain carries TRBV2 and TRBJ2-1, with TRBD2 matching 9 bases. The CDR3 loop spans 17 amino acids. V dropped 8 bases and J dropped 2; count of bases not matched to a gene: 13. Germline V CDR1 and CDR2: SNHLY, FYNNEI. CDR3 DNA sequence: TGTGCCAGCGTGGTGATAGCGGGAGAATCCCCCTACAATGAGCAGTTCTTC. It codes for CASVVIAGESPYNEQFF.

This clonotype showed up just a few times. This chain links TRBV7-9 with TRBJ1-6; D is perhaps TRBD1 (6 bases). From germline, CDR1 is SEHNR and CDR2 FQNEAQ (reference sequence). V lost 5 bases and J 5 bases, leaving 13 bases between the germline ends. CDR3 length: 15 residues. CDR3 in DNA: TGTGCCAGCAGCCGAAACAGGGAAAATAATTCACCCCTCCACTTT. It specifies CASSRNRENNSPLHF.

In this sample, this clonotype turned up many times. CDR3 nucleotides: TGCAGTGCGGGGACAGTCAATCAGCCCCAGCATTTT. It codes for CSAGTVNQPQHF. The chain recombines TRBV20-1 with TRBJ1-5, with 7 bases identical to TRBD1. This CDR3 contains 12 residues. J lost 3 bases, V lost 6 bases, and 2 bases had no gene match. Per the germline V gene, CDR1 is DFQATT and CDR2 is SNEGSKA (reference sequence).

This clonotype was counted ten times or more. V gene TRBV18 combines with J gene TRBJ2-3, with D unclear. This CDR3 spans 13 amino acids. From germline, CDR1 is KGHSH and CDR2 LQKENI. The V end lost 4 bases, the J end lost 4 bases, and 9 bases lay between the germline ends. The CDR3 here is CASSRPSSDTQYF. Here the CDR3 DNA reads TGTGCCAGCTCACGACCAAGCTCAGATACGCAGTATTTT.

This clonotype was picked up one time. Since a much larger clone is just one base distant, this may be a read error. The chain recombines TRBV29-1 with TRBJ2-7; TRBD1 or TRBD2 may be the D gene (7 bases each). Trimming shortened V by 7 bases and J by 0 bases, and 13 bases separated the two germline ends. The CDR3 loop spans 13 amino acids. Per germline, CDR1 SQVTM and CDR2 ANQGSEA. For the CDR3, the DNA is TGCAGCGCTGCAGGGGGGGTCTCCTACGAGCAGTACTTC. Amino acid sequence: CSAAGGVSYEQYF.

This clonotype was counted between two and nine times. The J gene is TRBJ1-2, the V gene TRBV5-1; tentatively, D is TRBD1 (5 bases). This CDR3 spans 12 amino acids. Per the germline V gene, CDR1 is SGHRS and CDR2 is YFSETQ. V was pared by 4 bases and J by 4 bases, with 8 bases between. CDR3 sequence reads: CASSPDTYGYTF. DNA for the CDR3: TGCGCCAGCAGCCCGGACACCTATGGCTACACCTTC.

As regards this clonotype: A much bigger clone sits one base away, suggesting this may be a read error. The V and J genes are TRBV6-1 and TRBJ1-2, with D perhaps TRBD1 (6 bases). Per the germline V gene, CDR1 is MNHNS and CDR2 is SASEGT. The CDR3 is made up of 13 amino acids. CDR3 sequence: CASSRGANHGYTF. In DNA form, the CDR3 reads TGTGCCAGCAGTCGGGGGGCTAACCATGGCTACACCTTC.

The table lists this clonotype with many counts. The chain joins TRBV5-5 to TRBJ1-1; D unresolved. The CDR3 length is 15 residues. V was clipped by 0 bases and J by 0 bases, with 9 bases between them. The germline CDR1 and CDR2 sequences are SGHKS and YYEKEE (reference sequence). CDR3 in amino acids: CASSLDPGMNTEAFF. Written as DNA, the CDR3 is TGTGCCAGCAGCTTGGATCCGGGGATGAACACTGAAGCTTTCTTT.

This clonotype appeared once. J is TRBJ1-3 and V is TRBV20-1; no definite D call. The CDR3 contains 14 residues. Germline CDR1 DFQATT, CDR2 SNEGSKA (reference sequence). V was shortened by 1 base and J by 0 bases, with 7 bases between the two germline ends. The CDR3: CSARVSHSGNTIYF. As DNA, the CDR3 is TGCAGTGCTAGAGTGTCACACTCTGGAAACACCATATATTTT.

This clonotype has at least ten counts. The germline gene is not matched at one end of the junction; a read error may be the cause. The chain is built from TRBV20-1 and TRBJ2-7; maybe TRBD2 (5 bases). The V gene's germline CDR1 is DFQATT and CDR2 SNEGSKA (reference sequence). The CDR3 runs to 12 residues. CDR3 protein: CSATGGAAELYF. The DNA for the CDR3 is TGCAGTGCTACCGGCGGAGCAGCGGAGCTGTACTTC.

This clonotype was seen more than once but under ten times. V usage is TRBV4-3 and J usage is TRBJ2-7, with D possibly TRBD1 on 6 matching bases. This CDR3 comprises 15 residues. CDR1 and CDR2 (germline): LGHNA, YSLEER. Trimming left V 4 bases short and J 1 base short, with 14 bases between. CDR3 nucleotide sequence: TGCGCCAGCAGCCGTAACACCCAGGGGTCCTACGAGCAGTACTTC. Amino acid sequence: CASSRNTQGSYEQYF.

This clonotype was counted ten times or more. This sequence joins TRBV20-1 and TRBJ2-7, with 10 bases identical to TRBD2. This CDR3 is 15 amino acids long. The trim removed 1 base at V and 2 bases at J, leaving 5 bases unmatched. Germline V gene lookup returns CDR1 DFQATT and CDR2 SNEGSKA (reference sequence). DNA of the CDR3: TGCAGTGCTAGAGCTTCTAGCGGGAGCCCCTACGAGCAGTACTTC. It is translated as CSARASSGSPYEQYF.

This clonotype came up many times. The V call is TRBV7-2, the J call TRBJ2-7; 12 nucleotides align to TRBD2. The CDR3 loop spans 15 amino acids. Germline CDR1 and CDR2: SGHTA and FQGNSA. V trimming: 3 bases; J trimming: 7 bases; junction bases outside the gene matches: 7. The CDR3 reads CASSLGASGRGEQYF. In DNA, the CDR3 is TGTGCCAGCAGCTTGGGGGCTAGCGGGAGGGGGGAGCAGTACTTC.

This rearrangement joins TRBV5-5 to TRBJ2-7; possibly TRBD2 for D (5 bases). The J call may be in error: the DNA end matches TRBJ2-1 better. The CDR3 runs to 14 residues. Germline V gene sequence: CDR1 SGHKS, CDR2 YYEKEE (reference sequence). The CDR3 protein is CASSLERVSYEQFF. The CDR3 DNA is TGTGCCAGCAGCTTGGAGAGGGTCTCCTACGAGCAGTTCTTC.

The V gene is TRBV19, the J gene TRBJ2-7, with 12 bases aligning to TRBD2. The V and J ends lost 4 bases and 6 bases, in that order; junction bases with no gene match: 7. The CDR3 has 15 residues. The V gene's germline CDR1 is LNHDA and CDR2 SQIVND (reference sequence). Here the CDR3 reads CASSSGTSGLREQYF. The CDR3 nucleotides are TGTGCCAGTAGTAGCGGGACTAGCGGGTTGCGCGAGCAGTACTTC.